This T cell receptor (beta chain) was sequenced in a study of identifying expanded T cells in peripheral blood. Study-level points and caveats: Differentially abundant clones: roughly 1.3 between replicates, 15 to 17 at 2 to 3 weeks, around 19 at four. Clone count variance between approximately two-week samples rose with total template count.

The table came from immunoSEQ multiplex PCR; TCRdb's copy has only in-frame clones and leaves some out. The sample includes 60,000 or so clones, around 81% seen only once; the top ten take about 20%. No infections or other immune events were documented during collection. Germline V lookup: CDR1 LNHDA, CDR2 SQIVND (reference sequence). CDR3 length equals 14 residues. Trimming took off 1 base at V and 6 bases at J, with 10 bases between the two ends. Concerning this clone: Its antigen remains unidentified.

The chain uses TRBV19 and TRBJ1-5; D call uncertain. What was sequenced was blood. The clonotype comes from a person between 18 and 75 years old in good health. CDR3 nucleotide sequence: TGTGCCAGTAGTATAGGCAGGCTGGGTCAGCCCCAGCATTTT. Its translation: CASSIGRLGQPQHF.